Each of the 10 T cell receptor beta chains below was sequenced from the same sample in a study of technical replicates of blood from a few donors. Generated by immunoSEQ multiplex PCR, the TCRdb table keeps only in-frame clones and is missing some. The sample lists about 12,000 clones, 85% to 95% occurring once. Sequencing input: PBMCs. The source of these receptors is a human donor in good health.

The chain couples TRBV5-1 to TRBJ2-7; 9 nucleotides agree with TRBD2. This CDR3 spans 16 amino acids. CDR1 SGHRS and CDR2 YFSETQ come from the germline V gene. The V segment lost 0 bases and the J segment 2 bases; nucleotides outside the gene matches: 6. The CDR3 bases are TGCGCCAGCAGCTTGGATCCTAGCGGGGCAACCTACGAGCAGTACTTC. This codes for CASSLDPSGATYEQYF.

This chain joins TRBV6-6 and TRBJ2-3; D is undetermined. Deletions cut 5 bases from V and 5 bases from J, with 8 bases between. This CDR3 region has 12 residues. Germline CDR1 MNHNY, CDR2 SVGAGI (reference sequence). This chain's CDR3 is CASSPPQDTQYF. The CDR3 DNA reads as TGTGCCAGCAGTCCCCCCCAAGATACGCAGTATTTT.

This chain links TRBV11-2 with TRBJ2-1; D unclear. This CDR3 has 15 amino acids. The germline V and J ends were trimmed by 1 base and 3 bases, with 10 bases remaining between them. Germline V lookup: CDR1 SGHAT, CDR2 FQNNGV. In nucleotides, the CDR3 is TGTGCCAGCAGCTTAGTGTCGCGTAACTACAATGAGCAGTTCTTC. Translation gives CASSLVSRNYNEQFF. Looking up the rest from reference TRBV11-2 and TRBJ2-1 gives the full variable domain: EAGVAQSPRYKIIEKRQSVAFWCNPISGHATLYWYQQILGQGPKLLIQFQNNGVVDDSQLPKDRFSAERLKGVDSTLKIQPAKLEDSAVYLCASSLVSRNYNEQFFGPGTRLTVL.

This rearrangement joins TRBV4-1 to TRBJ2-1, with 8 bases lining up with TRBD2. The germline V gene encodes CDR1 MGHRA and CDR2 YSYEKL. The CDR3 has 17 amino acids. Trimming took 4 bases from V and 3 from J; bases not matched to a gene: 11. The CDR3 coding sequence is TGCGCCAGCAGCCCGACCCTAACTAGCGGTTACTACAATGAGCAGTTCTTC. This encodes CASSPTLTSGYYNEQFF.

The genes are TRBV19 and TRBJ1-2; possible D gene TRBD1, 5 bases. Looked up from germline, CDR1 is LNHDA and CDR2 is SQIVND (reference sequence). The CDR3 has 14 amino acids. V lost 0 bases and J 4 bases, leaving 9 bases between the germline ends. Written as DNA, the CDR3 is TGTGCCAGTAGTATAGAAAAAGGGGTCTATGGCTACACCTTC. Residues: CASSIEKGVYGYTF.

This sequence joins TRBV25-1 and TRBJ2-2, with TRBD2 identical over 8 bases. The germline CDR1 and CDR2 sequences are MGHDK and SYGVNS. V dropped 5 bases and J dropped 3; count of bases not matched to a gene: 5. CDR3 size: 15 residues. The CDR3 protein is CASSNREGDTGELFF. DNA of the CDR3: TGTGCCAGCAGTAACCGGGAGGGCGACACCGGGGAGCTGTTTTTT.

The chain employs TRBV28 and TRBJ2-1, with D tentatively TRBD2 (5 bases). The CDR3 is 16 residues long. Trimming shortened V by 6 bases and J by 2 bases, and 17 bases separated the two germline ends. Per germline, CDR1 MDHEN and CDR2 SYDVKM. CDR3 bases: TGTGCCAGCAGGTCCCTAGCTCCAGGAGCCTACAATGAGCAGTTCTTC. Its translation is CASRSLAPGAYNEQFF. Variable domain in full (rest from reference TRBV28 and TRBJ2-1): DVKVTQSSRYLVKRTGEKVFLECVQDMDHENMFWYRQDPGLGLRLIYFSYDVKMKEKGDIPEGYSVSREKKERFSLILESASTNQTSMYLCASRSLAPGAYNEQFFGPGTRLTVL.

The chain combines TRBV30 with TRBJ2-7, with 9 bases aligning to TRBD2. The CDR3 extends over 17 amino acids. The V and J ends lost 2 bases and 2 bases, in that order; junction bases with no gene match: 13. Germline V gene data show CDR1 as GTSNPN and CDR2 as SVGIG (reference sequence). The CDR3 DNA sequence: TGTGCCTGGAGTCCCCTTACGACGGCGGGAGGGGCCTACGAGCAGTACTTC. Its translation is CAWSPLTTAGGAYEQYF.

The rearrangement links TRBV27 to TRBJ2-5; 7 nucleotides line up with TRBD2. Germline CDR1 reads MNHEY; CDR2 reads SMNVEV (reference sequence). V lost 5 bases to trimming and J lost 4 bases; unmatched junction nucleotides: 4. The CDR3 has 13 amino acids. This CDR3 reads CASSPIAGETQYF. In DNA form, the CDR3 reads TGTGCCAGCAGTCCTATAGCGGGAGAGACCCAGTACTTC.

The rearrangement joins TRBV2 to TRBJ2-7; tentatively, D is TRBD1 (6 bases). From germline, CDR1 is SNHLY and CDR2 FYNNEI. CDR3 length: 12 residues. The germline V and J ends were trimmed by 6 bases and 3 bases, with 9 bases remaining between them. The CDR3 nucleotides read TGTGCCAGCAGCTTACAGGGCTACGAGCAGTACTTC. It encodes CASSLQGYEQYF.